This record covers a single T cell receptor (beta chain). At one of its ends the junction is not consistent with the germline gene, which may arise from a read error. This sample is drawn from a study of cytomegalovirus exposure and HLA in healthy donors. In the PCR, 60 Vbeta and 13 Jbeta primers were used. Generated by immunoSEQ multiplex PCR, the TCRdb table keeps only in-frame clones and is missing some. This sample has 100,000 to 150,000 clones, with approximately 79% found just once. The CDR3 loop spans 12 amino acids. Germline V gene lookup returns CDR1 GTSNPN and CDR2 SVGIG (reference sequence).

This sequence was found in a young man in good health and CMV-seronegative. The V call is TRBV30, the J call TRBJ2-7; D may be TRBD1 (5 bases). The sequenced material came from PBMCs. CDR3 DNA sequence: TGTGCCGGGGCGAACGGAAGTTACGAGCGGTACTTC. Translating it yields CAGANGSYERYF.